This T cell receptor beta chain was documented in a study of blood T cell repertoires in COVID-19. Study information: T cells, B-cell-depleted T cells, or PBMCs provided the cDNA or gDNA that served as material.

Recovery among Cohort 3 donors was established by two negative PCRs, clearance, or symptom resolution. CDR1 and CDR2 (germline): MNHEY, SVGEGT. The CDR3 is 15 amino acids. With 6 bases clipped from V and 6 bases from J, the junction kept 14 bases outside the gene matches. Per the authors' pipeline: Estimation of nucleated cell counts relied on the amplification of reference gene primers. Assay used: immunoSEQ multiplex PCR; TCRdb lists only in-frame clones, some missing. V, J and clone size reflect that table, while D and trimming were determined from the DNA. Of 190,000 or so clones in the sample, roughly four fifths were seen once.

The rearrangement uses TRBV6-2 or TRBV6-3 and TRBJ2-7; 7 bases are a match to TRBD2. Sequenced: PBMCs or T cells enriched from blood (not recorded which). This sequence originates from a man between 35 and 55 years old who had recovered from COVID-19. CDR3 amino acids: CASSPQGGANREQYF. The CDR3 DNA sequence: TGTGCCAGCAGCCCCCAGGGAGGGGCGAATCGCGAGCAGTACTTC.